Below, 14 T cell receptor beta chains from the same sample are listed, as sequenced in a study of shared clonotypes between healthy human individuals. Clones were read by immunoSEQ multiplex PCR, and TCRdb kept only the in-frame ones, dropping some. This table has under 1,100,000 clones, about four fifths appearing once. Sequencing was performed on memory CD4+ T cells from PBMCs. Regarding subset: CD45RA-negative fraction. All receptors come from a man younger than 35 in good health. Some clones in this sample may be carry-over from other donors' samples.

The chain couples TRBV28 to TRBJ2-5; no definite D call. Trimming shortened V by 1 base and J by 5 bases, and 14 bases separated the two germline ends. The germline CDR1 and CDR2 sequences are MDHEN and SYDVKM. The CDR3 has 15 residues. CDR3 nucleotide sequence: TGTGCCAGCAGTTTATCAGGCACCGGGTGGGAGACCCAGTACTTC. Translated, it gives CASSLSGTGWETQYF.

For this clone: A much larger clone differs from this one at a single base, so this may be a read error. This CDR3 fails to terminate in the conserved phenylalanine or tryptophan, so it likely reflects a read error. This chain uses TRBV30 with TRBJ2-6; 12 bases fit TRBD1. V shed 3 bases, J shed 1 base, and the junction held 7 bases outside the gene matches. CDR3 length: 18 amino acids. Per the germline V gene, CDR1 is GTSNPN and CDR2 is SVGIG (reference sequence). CDR3 coding DNA: TGTGCCTGGAGGAGGTGGGACAGGGGGCAGTCTGGGGCCAACGTCCTGACTCTC. It specifies CAWRRWDRGQSGANVLTL.

This chain joins TRBV18 and TRBJ1-1; D is ambiguous. Germline V gene data show CDR1 as KGHSH and CDR2 as LQKENI. The CDR3 is 14 residues long. With 2 bases removed from V and 2 bases from J, the gap between germline ends came to 9 bases. Here the CDR3 DNA reads TGTGCCAGCTCACCAAGTTCAGGAAACACTGAAGCTTTCTTT. Protein sequence: CASSPSSGNTEAFF. Complete variable domain (other parts from reference TRBV18 and TRBJ1-1): NAGVMQNPRHLVRRRGQEARLRCSPMKGHSHVYWYRQLPEEGLKFMVYLQKENIIDESGMPKERFSAEFPKEGPSILRIQQVVRGDSAAYFCASSPSSGNTEAFFGQGTRLTVV.

The chain couples TRBV2 to TRBJ2-5; TRBD2 aligns across 9 bases. The trim removed 4 bases at V and 11 bases at J, leaving 5 bases unmatched. CDR3 length equals 12 residues. Germline CDR1 is SNHLY and CDR2 is FYNNEI. CDR3 protein: CASSAGGREQYF. Here the CDR3 DNA reads TGTGCCAGCAGTGCGGGCGGGAGGGAGCAGTACTTC.

The rearrangement joins TRBV19 to TRBJ1-1; D possibly corresponds to TRBD1 (6 bases). Trimming stripped 5 bases from V and 4 bases from J, with 20 bases between. This CDR3 is 16 amino acids long. Germline CDR1 reads LNHDA; CDR2 reads SQIVND (reference sequence). The CDR3 loop reads CASSHRALGGITEAFF. In DNA, the CDR3 is TGTGCCAGTAGTCACAGGGCTCTCGGGGGAATCACTGAAGCTTTCTTT.

There are a few counts of this clone. The V gene is TRBV5-4, the J gene TRBJ2-3, with D unclear. Trimming cost V 3 bases and J 6 bases, with 8 bases left between them. Germline-derived CDR1 and CDR2 are SGHNT and YYREEE (reference sequence). The CDR3 length is 12 residues. CDR3 in DNA: TGTGCCAGCAGCTCCGGCCCTGATACGCAGTATTTT. Its protein product is CASSSGPDTQYF.

This chain joins TRBV5-3 and TRBJ2-3; 9 nucleotides match TRBD1. Being an ORF, TRBV5-3 has a function that is uncertain. There are 12 residues in the CDR3. J was trimmed by 5 bases and V by 10 bases; bases with no gene match: 5. Here the CDR3 DNA reads TGTGCCTGGACAGGGGAGGAAGATACGCAGTATTTT. This codes for CAWTGEEDTQYF.

This chain connects TRBV30 to TRBJ2-1; D not resolved. Trimming shortened V by 3 bases and J by 8 bases, and 14 bases separated the two germline ends. The CDR3 has 13 amino acids. Germline values: CDR1 GTSNPN, CDR2 SVGIG (reference sequence). CDR3 DNA: TGTGCCTGGAGGGGTCCGGGTGGTCATGAGCAGTTCTTC. Translation gives CAWRGPGGHEQFF.

V and J are TRBV7-3 and TRBJ2-3; tentative D call: TRBD2 (5 bases). The CDR3 is 16 amino acids. V gave up 0 bases and J gave up 5 bases, with 15 bases separating them. CDR1 is SGHTA and CDR2 is FQGTGA in the germline V gene. CDR3 loop: CASSLTRDRKIDTQYF. The CDR3 DNA follows: TGTGCCAGCAGCTTAACCCGGGATAGGAAGATAGATACGCAGTATTTT.

The chain combines TRBV14 with TRBJ2-4; D perhaps matches TRBD2 (6 bases). There are 18 residues in the CDR3. The V end was cut by 0 bases, the J end by 0 bases, with 15 bases between. Germline V gene data show CDR1 as SGHDN and CDR2 as FVKESK. The CDR3 DNA sequence: TGTGCCAGCAGCCAAGATCCCCGGCGGGGAATAGCCAAAAACATTCAGTACTTC. The encoded protein is CASSQDPRRGIAKNIQYF.

The chain couples TRBV10-3 to TRBJ2-5; D is unclear. CDR3 length: 15 residues. With 0 bases removed from V and 2 bases from J, the gap between germline ends came to 10 bases. CDR1 ENHRY and CDR2 SYGVKD come from the germline V gene. DNA of the CDR3: TGTGCCATCAGTGAGTCGAAGGCCCAGCAAGAGACCCAGTACTTC. This gives the protein CAISESKAQQETQYF.

As for this clone: One end of the junction does not line up with germline, which may come from a read error. The rearrangement links TRBV5-1 to TRBJ2-1; 8 nucleotides line up with TRBD2. The germline gives CDR1 SGHRS, CDR2 YFSETQ. The length of the CDR3 is 12 residues. The CDR3 sequence is CASSLDQGLVIF. The CDR3 DNA is TGCGCCAGCAGCTTGGACCAGGGACTAGTCATCTTC.

The chain is built from TRBV27 and TRBJ2-2; D possibly corresponds to TRBD1 (6 bases). This CDR3 has 17 amino acids. The V and J ends lost 2 bases and 4 bases respectively, with 17 bases between them. Germline lookup yields CDR1 MNHEY and CDR2 SMNVEV (reference sequence). CDR3 in amino acids: CASSLPTGFSITGELFF. The CDR3 nucleotides read TGTGCCAGCAGTTTACCCACAGGGTTCTCGATCACCGGGGAGCTGTTTTTT.

The rearrangement links TRBV5-6 to TRBJ2-3, with D possibly TRBD2 on 5 matching bases. CDR1 and CDR2 from the germline V gene are SGHDT and YYEEEE. V dropped 1 base and J dropped 6 bases, with 18 bases sitting between them. This CDR3 has 16 residues. The DNA of the CDR3 is TGTGCCAGCAGCTTGAGTCGGGGTAAAGGAGTGGATACGCAGTATTTT. Its protein product is CASSLSRGKGVDTQYF.